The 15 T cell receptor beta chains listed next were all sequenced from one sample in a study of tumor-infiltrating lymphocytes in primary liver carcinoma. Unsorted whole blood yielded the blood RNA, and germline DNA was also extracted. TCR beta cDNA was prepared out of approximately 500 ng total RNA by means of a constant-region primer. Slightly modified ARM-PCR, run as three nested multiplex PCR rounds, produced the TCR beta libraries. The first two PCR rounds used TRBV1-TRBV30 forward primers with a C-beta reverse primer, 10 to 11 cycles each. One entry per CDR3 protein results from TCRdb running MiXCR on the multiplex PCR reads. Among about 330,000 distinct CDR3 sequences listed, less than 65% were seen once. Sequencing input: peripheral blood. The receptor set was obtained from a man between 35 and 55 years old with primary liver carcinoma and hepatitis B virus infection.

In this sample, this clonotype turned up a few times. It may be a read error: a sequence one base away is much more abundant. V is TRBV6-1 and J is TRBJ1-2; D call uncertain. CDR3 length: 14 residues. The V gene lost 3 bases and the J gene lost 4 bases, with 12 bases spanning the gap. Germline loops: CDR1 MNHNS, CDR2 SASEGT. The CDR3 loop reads CASSETGMGYGYTF. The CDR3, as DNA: TGTGCCAGCAGTGAGACGGGGATGGGCTATGGCTACACCTTC.

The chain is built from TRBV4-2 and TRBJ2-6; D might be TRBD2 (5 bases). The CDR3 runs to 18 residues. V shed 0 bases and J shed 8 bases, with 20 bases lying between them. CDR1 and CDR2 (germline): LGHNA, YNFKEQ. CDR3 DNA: TGTGCCAGCAGCCAAGATCGGCCTGCCAGGTCGGGGACCAACGTCCTGACTTTC. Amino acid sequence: CASSQDRPARSGTNVLTF.

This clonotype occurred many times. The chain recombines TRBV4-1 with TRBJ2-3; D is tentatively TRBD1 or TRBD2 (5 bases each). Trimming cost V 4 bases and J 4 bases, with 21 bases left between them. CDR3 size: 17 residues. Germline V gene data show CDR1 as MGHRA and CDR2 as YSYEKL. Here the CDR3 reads CASSRRGEGSFSDTQYF. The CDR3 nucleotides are TGCGCCAGCAGCCGCCGGGGTGAGGGGAGTTTTTCAGATACGCAGTATTTT.

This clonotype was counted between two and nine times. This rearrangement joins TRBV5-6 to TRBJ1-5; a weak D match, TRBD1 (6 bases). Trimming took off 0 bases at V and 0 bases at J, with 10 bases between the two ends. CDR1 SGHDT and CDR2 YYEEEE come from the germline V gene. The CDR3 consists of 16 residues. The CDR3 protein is CASSLGGHPSNQPQHF. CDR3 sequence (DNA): TGTGCCAGCAGCTTGGGGGGACACCCTAGCAATCAGCCCCAGCATTTT.

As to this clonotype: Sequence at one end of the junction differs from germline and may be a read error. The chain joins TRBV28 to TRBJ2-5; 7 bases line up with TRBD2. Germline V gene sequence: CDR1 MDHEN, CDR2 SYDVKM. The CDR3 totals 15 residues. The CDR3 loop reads CASSPRRGGAETKYF. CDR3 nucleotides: TGTGCCAGCAGTCCACGGAGGGGAGGGGCGGAGACCAAGTACTTC.

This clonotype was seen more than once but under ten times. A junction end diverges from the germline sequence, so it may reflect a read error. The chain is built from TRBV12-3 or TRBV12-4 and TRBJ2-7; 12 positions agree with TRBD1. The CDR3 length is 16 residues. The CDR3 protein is CASSPLGQGASCEQYF. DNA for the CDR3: TGTGCCAGCAGTCCGTTGGGACAGGGGGCTTCCTGCGAGCAGTACTTC.

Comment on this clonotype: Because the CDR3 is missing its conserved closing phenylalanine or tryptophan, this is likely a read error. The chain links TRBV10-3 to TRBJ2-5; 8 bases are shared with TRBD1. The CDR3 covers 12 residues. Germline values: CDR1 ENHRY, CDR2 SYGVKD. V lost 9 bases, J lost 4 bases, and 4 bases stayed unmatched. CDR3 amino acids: CAIGQGRETQYL. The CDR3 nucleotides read TGTGCCATAGGACAGGGAAGAGAGACCCAGTACTTA.

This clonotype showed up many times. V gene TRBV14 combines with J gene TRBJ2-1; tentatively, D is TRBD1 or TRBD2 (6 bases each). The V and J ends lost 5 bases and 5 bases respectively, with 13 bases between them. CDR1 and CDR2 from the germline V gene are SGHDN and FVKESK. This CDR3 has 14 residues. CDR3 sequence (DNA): TGTGCCAGCAGCGTCTGGGGGGCGCACAATGAGCAGTTCTTC. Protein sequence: CASSVWGAHNEQFF.

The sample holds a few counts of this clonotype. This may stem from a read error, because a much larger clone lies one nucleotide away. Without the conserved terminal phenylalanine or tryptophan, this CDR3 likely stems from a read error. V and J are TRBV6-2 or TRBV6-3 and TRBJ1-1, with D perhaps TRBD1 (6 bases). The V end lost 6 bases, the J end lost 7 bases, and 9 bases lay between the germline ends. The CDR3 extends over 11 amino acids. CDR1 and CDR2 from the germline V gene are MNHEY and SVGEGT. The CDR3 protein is CASRDRDEAFL. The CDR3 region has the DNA TGTGCCAGCAGGGACAGAGATGAAGCTTTCCTT.

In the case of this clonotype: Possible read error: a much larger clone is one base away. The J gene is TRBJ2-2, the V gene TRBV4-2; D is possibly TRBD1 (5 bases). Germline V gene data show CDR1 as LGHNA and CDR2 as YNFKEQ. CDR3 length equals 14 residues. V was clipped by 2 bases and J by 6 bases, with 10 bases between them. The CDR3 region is CASSQYLGAGELFF. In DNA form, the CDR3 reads TGTGCCAGCAGCCAATATCTAGGGGCCGGGGAGCTGTTTTTT.

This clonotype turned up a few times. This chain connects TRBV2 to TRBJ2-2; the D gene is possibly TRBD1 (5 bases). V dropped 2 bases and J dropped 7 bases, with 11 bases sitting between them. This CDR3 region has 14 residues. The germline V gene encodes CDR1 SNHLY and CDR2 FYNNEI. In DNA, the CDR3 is TGTGCCAGCAGTGAATATGGGGCACACGGGGAGCTGTTTTTT. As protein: CASSEYGAHGELFF.

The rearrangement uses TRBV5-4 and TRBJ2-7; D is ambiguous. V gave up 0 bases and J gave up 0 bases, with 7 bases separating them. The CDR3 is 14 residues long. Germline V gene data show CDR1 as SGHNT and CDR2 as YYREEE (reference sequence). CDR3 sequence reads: CASSLDKHSYEQYF. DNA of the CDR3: TGTGCCAGCAGCTTGGACAAGCACTCCTACGAGCAGTACTTC.

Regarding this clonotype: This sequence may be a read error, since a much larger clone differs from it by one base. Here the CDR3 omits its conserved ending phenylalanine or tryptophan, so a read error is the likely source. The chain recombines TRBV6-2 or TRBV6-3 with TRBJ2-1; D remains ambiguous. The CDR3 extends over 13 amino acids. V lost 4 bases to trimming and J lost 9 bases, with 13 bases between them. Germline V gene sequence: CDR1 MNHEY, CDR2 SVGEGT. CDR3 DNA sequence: TGTGCCAGCAGTTTCCCGCTAGTGGCTGAGCAGTTCCTC. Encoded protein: CASSFPLVAEQFL.

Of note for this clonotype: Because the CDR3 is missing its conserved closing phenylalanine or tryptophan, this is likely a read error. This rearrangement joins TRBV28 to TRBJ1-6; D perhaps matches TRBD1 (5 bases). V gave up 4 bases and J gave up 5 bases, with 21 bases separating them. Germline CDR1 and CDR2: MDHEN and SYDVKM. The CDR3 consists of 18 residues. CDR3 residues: CASSSYGTQGTDNSPLHY. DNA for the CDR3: TGTGCCAGCAGTTCCTACGGCACTCAGGGTACAGATAATTCACCCCTCCACTAT.

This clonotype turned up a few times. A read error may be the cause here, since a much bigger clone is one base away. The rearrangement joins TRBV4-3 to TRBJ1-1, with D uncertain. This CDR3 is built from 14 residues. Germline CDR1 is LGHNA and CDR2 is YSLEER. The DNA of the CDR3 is TGCGCCAGCAGCCAAGAGGGGTCGCAAGGGCGAGCTTCCTTT. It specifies CASSQEGSQGRASF.